Listed below are T cell receptor beta chains from one sample, sequenced in a study of OX40 agonist ivuxolimab in advanced cancers. Clones were read by immunoSEQ multiplex PCR, and TCRdb kept only the in-frame ones, dropping some. The table records 50,000 to 70,000 clones, 85% of them present only once. This material consisted of CD4+ or CD8+ T cells sorted from blood, taken in a trial of the OX40 agonist ivuxolimab. The receptors shown here come from an adult with an advanced solid tumor such as melanoma, head and neck, liver or kidney cancer. Each CDR3 is given with its conserved first and last residue. Each record gives: D gene, clone size, V gene, J gene, CDR3 protein, CDR3 DNA. A D gene is named only where the DNA matches it firmly. Clone size appears in some rows only: once, few, many, or a class for an expanded clone.

d_call: TRBD1
clone_size: NA
v_call: TRBV7-6
j_call: TRBJ1-3
cdr3_aa: CASSLSIDRDGNTIYF
cdr3_nt: TGTGCCAGCAGCTTATCAATTGACAGGGATGGAAACACCATATATTTT

d_call: NA
clone_size: once
v_call: TRBV6-5
j_call: TRBJ2-7
cdr3_aa: CASRNRASEQYF
cdr3_nt: TGTGCCAGCAGGAACAGAGCCTCGGAGCAGTACTTC

d_call: NA
clone_size: NA
v_call: TRBV7-8
j_call: TRBJ2-3
cdr3_aa: CASSPQGPTDTQYF
cdr3_nt: TGTGCCAGCAGCCCACAGGGCCCCACAGATACGCAGTATTTT

d_call: TRBD1
clone_size: NA
v_call: TRBV7-3
j_call: TRBJ2-7
cdr3_aa: CASSPGTGPSYEQYF
cdr3_nt: TGTGCCAGCAGCCCCGGGACAGGGCCCTCCTACGAGCAGTACTTC

d_call: TRBD1
clone_size: NA
v_call: TRBV28
j_call: TRBJ2-1
cdr3_aa: CASLTQTGRDNEQFF
cdr3_nt: TGTGCCAGCCTGACCCAGACAGGGCGGGACAATGAGCAGTTCTTC

d_call: TRBD2
clone_size: NA
v_call: TRBV11-2
j_call: TRBJ2-1
cdr3_aa: CASSSAEGGRTNEQFF
cdr3_nt: TGTGCCAGCAGCTCGGCGGAGGGCGGGAGGACCAATGAGCAGTTCTTC

d_call: NA
clone_size: NA
v_call: TRBV13
j_call: TRBJ2-7
cdr3_aa: CASSYAPYEQYF
cdr3_nt: TGTGCCAGCAGCTATGCTCCCTACGAGCAGTACTTC

d_call: NA
clone_size: NA
v_call: TRBV9
j_call: TRBJ2-3
cdr3_aa: CASSGPRDGADTQYF
cdr3_nt: TGTGCCAGCAGCGGTCCCCGGGATGGAGCAGATACGCAGTATTTT

d_call: TRBD1
clone_size: once
v_call: TRBV18
j_call: TRBJ2-4
cdr3_aa: CASSAQGLLNIQYF
cdr3_nt: TGTGCCAGCTCCGCACAGGGGCTATTAAACATTCAGTACTTC

d_call: NA
clone_size: NA
v_call: TRBV7-9
j_call: TRBJ2-7
cdr3_aa: CASSPTRTASYEQYF
cdr3_nt: TGTGCCAGCAGCCCCACGCGGACAGCCTCCTACGAGCAGTACTTC

d_call: TRBD2
clone_size: NA
v_call: TRBV5-3
j_call: TRBJ2-1
cdr3_aa: CARSLQVAGPDNEQFF
cdr3_nt: TGTGCCAGAAGCTTGCAGGTAGCGGGGCCTGACAATGAGCAGTTCTTC

d_call: TRBD1
clone_size: few
v_call: TRBV13
j_call: TRBJ2-2
cdr3_aa: CASSWLQGAGELFF
cdr3_nt: TGTGCCAGCAGCTGGCTACAGGGGGCCGGGGAGCTGTTTTTT

d_call: NA
clone_size: NA
v_call: TRBV18
j_call: TRBJ2-5
cdr3_aa: CASSPPLQGETQYF
cdr3_nt: TGTGCCAGCTCACCACCACTGCAGGGGGAGACCCAGTACTTC

d_call: TRBD1
clone_size: once
v_call: TRBV2
j_call: TRBJ2-7
cdr3_aa: CASRTGTFIYEQYF
cdr3_nt: TGTGCCAGCAGGACAGGGACCTTCATTTACGAGCAGTACTTC

d_call: NA
clone_size: NA
v_call: TRBV5-1
j_call: TRBJ2-4
cdr3_aa: CASSHPTGLAKNIQYF
cdr3_nt: TGCGCCAGCAGCCACCCTACAGGGTTAGCCAAAAACATTCAGTACTTC

d_call: NA
clone_size: NA
v_call: TRBV6-1
j_call: TRBJ2-7
cdr3_aa: CALRTGSPIEQYF
cdr3_nt: TGTGCTCTTAGGACGGGGTCTCCTATTGAGCAGTACTTC

d_call: NA
clone_size: NA
v_call: TRBV28
j_call: TRBJ1-1
cdr3_aa: CASIGTIRYRGTEAFF
cdr3_nt: TGTGCCAGCATTGGGACCATTAGGTATAGGGGCACTGAAGCTTTCTTT

d_call: NA
clone_size: few
v_call: TRBV19
j_call: TRBJ1-5
cdr3_aa: CASSYTGADNQPQHF
cdr3_nt: TGTGCCAGTAGCTATACGGGGGCTGATAATCAGCCCCAGCATTTT

d_call: NA
clone_size: NA
v_call: TRBV6-6
j_call: TRBJ1-5
cdr3_aa: CATRGGDNQPQHF
cdr3_nt: TGTGCCACCCGAGGAGGAGACAATCAGCCCCAGCATTTT

d_call: TRBD1
clone_size: NA
v_call: TRBV28
j_call: TRBJ1-2
cdr3_aa: CATGRGGGTGINYGYTF
cdr3_nt: TGTGCCACCGGTCGTGGTGGCGGGACAGGAATTAACTATGGCTACACCTTC

d_call: NA
clone_size: NA
v_call: TRBV11-2
j_call: TRBJ2-2
cdr3_aa: CASSLGPVGTGELFF
cdr3_nt: TGTGCCAGCAGCTTAGGACCGGTCGGGACCGGGGAGCTGTTTTTT

d_call: TRBD2
clone_size: NA
v_call: TRBV19
j_call: TRBJ2-7
cdr3_aa: CASSIEMTSVTSGWSYEQYF
cdr3_nt: TGTGCCAGTAGTATCGAGATGACATCCGTGACTAGCGGGTGGTCCTACGAGCAGTACTTC

d_call: TRBD1
clone_size: NA
v_call: TRBV9
j_call: TRBJ2-1
cdr3_aa: CASSLRQGPTPTYNEQFF
cdr3_nt: TGTGCCAGCAGCTTGCGACAGGGTCCTACCCCTACCTACAATGAGCAGTTCTTC

d_call: TRBD2
clone_size: NA
v_call: TRBV28
j_call: TRBJ2-5
cdr3_aa: CASSFRALAGGPGTQYF
cdr3_nt: TGTGCCAGCAGTTTTCGAGCCCTAGCGGGAGGGCCTGGGACCCAGTACTTC

d_call: NA
clone_size: NA
v_call: TRBV7-2
j_call: TRBJ2-1
cdr3_aa: CASSRGTKGWNEQFF
cdr3_nt: TGTGCCAGCAGCCGTGGGACAAAGGGTTGGAATGAGCAGTTCTTC

d_call: NA
clone_size: NA
v_call: TRBV18
j_call: TRBJ1-2
cdr3_aa: CASSRAGAPNYGYTF
cdr3_nt: TGTGCCAGCTCACGGGCAGGAGCCCCTAACTATGGCTACACCTTC

d_call: NA
clone_size: NA
v_call: TRBV28
j_call: TRBJ2-7
cdr3_aa: CASSLFGIRYEQYF
cdr3_nt: TGTGCCAGCAGCCTCTTTGGAATTAGATACGAGCAGTACTTC

d_call: TRBD1
clone_size: once
v_call: TRBV6-1
j_call: TRBJ2-6
cdr3_aa: CASSAQVTGSSGANVLTF
cdr3_nt: TGTGCCAGCAGTGCCCAGGTGACAGGGAGTTCTGGGGCCAACGTCCTGACTTTC

d_call: TRBD2
clone_size: once
v_call: TRBV7-8
j_call: TRBJ2-1
cdr3_aa: CASSLPSGRAVFF
cdr3_nt: TGTGCCAGCAGCTTACCTAGCGGGAGGGCCGTGTTCTTC

d_call: NA
clone_size: NA
v_call: TRBV6-1
j_call: TRBJ2-1
cdr3_aa: CASSELVSSYNEQFF
cdr3_nt: TGTGCCAGCAGTGAACTCGTAAGCTCCTACAATGAGCAGTTCTTC

d_call: NA
clone_size: NA
v_call: TRBV7-3
j_call: TRBJ1-1
cdr3_aa: CASSLAGGFTEAFF
cdr3_nt: TGTGCCAGCAGCCTCGCTGGGGGTTTCACTGAAGCTTTCTTT

d_call: NA
clone_size: NA
v_call: TRBV30
j_call: TRBJ1-1
cdr3_aa: CAWDGPNTEAFF
cdr3_nt: TGTGCCTGGGACGGGCCGAACACTGAAGCTTTCTTT

d_call: NA
clone_size: NA
v_call: TRBV28
j_call: TRBJ2-5
cdr3_aa: CASSLSGRETQYF
cdr3_nt: TGTGCCAGCAGTTTATCGGGGCGAGAGACCCAGTACTTC

d_call: TRBD2
clone_size: once
v_call: TRBV4-1
j_call: TRBJ2-1
cdr3_aa: CASSPTSESYNEQFF
cdr3_nt: TGCGCCAGCAGCCCGACTAGCGAATCCTACAATGAGCAGTTCTTC

d_call: NA
clone_size: NA
v_call: TRBV2
j_call: TRBJ1-2
cdr3_aa: CASSEAGTTYGYTF
cdr3_nt: TGTGCCAGCAGTGAAGCGGGGACCACTTATGGCTACACCTTC

d_call: TRBD1
clone_size: NA
v_call: TRBV18
j_call: TRBJ1-2
cdr3_aa: CASSVRQGADYGYTF
cdr3_nt: TGTGCCAGCTCGGTACGGCAGGGGGCGGACTATGGCTACACCTTC

d_call: NA
clone_size: NA
v_call: TRBV7-9
j_call: TRBJ2-7
cdr3_aa: CASSLQGFDEQYF
cdr3_nt: TGTGCCAGCAGCTTACAGGGTTTTGACGAGCAGTACTTC

d_call: TRBD1
clone_size: once
v_call: TRBV5-6
j_call: TRBJ2-3
cdr3_aa: CASSPQGLSTDTQYF
cdr3_nt: TGTGCCAGCAGCCCACAGGGGCTTAGCACAGATACGCAGTATTTT

d_call: TRBD1
clone_size: NA
v_call: TRBV27
j_call: TRBJ1-6
cdr3_aa: CASSLRQGRLPTRISPLHF
cdr3_nt: TGTGCCAGCAGCCTTCGACAGGGCCGATTACCCACACGTATTTCACCCCTCCACTTT

d_call: NA
clone_size: NA
v_call: TRBV11-2
j_call: TRBJ2-1
cdr3_aa: CASSLREGSRGNEQFF
cdr3_nt: TGTGCCAGCAGCTTACGAGAGGGGTCCCGGGGTAATGAGCAGTTCTTC